These T cell receptor beta chains were read from a single sample in a study of cytomegalovirus exposure and HLA in healthy donors. TCRdb's copy holds only in-frame clones and misses some; the assay was immunoSEQ multiplex PCR. The sample contains about 160,000 clones, roughly 80% of which appear only once. The material sequenced was PBMCs. The source is a male donor in good health and CMV-seropositive. CDR3s include the opening cysteine and the closing phenylalanine or tryptophan. A D gene is named only where the DNA matches it firmly. A clone size is listed for some rows: how often the clone was seen (once, few, many), or a class if it is expanded.

j_call: TRBJ1-2
d_call: NA
clone_size: NA
v_call: TRBV6-6
cdr3_length: 14
cdr3_nt: TGTGCCAGCAGAACAGGGAAAGGAGGCTATGGCTACACCTTC
cdr3_aa: CASRTGKGGYGYTF

j_call: TRBJ2-5
d_call: TRBD2
clone_size: few
v_call: TRBV7-9
cdr3_length: 14
cdr3_nt: TGTGCCAGCAGCCCGGGGGGGCTCCAGGGGACCCAGTACTTC
cdr3_aa: CASSPGGLQGTQYF

j_call: TRBJ2-2
d_call: NA
clone_size: NA
v_call: TRBV28
cdr3_length: 19
cdr3_nt: TGTGCCAGCAGTTTGAACAGGGGGCAAAGCGGGAGGGCCTCCGGGGAGCTGTTTTTT
cdr3_aa: CASSLNRGQSGRASGELFF

j_call: TRBJ2-3
d_call: NA
clone_size: NA
v_call: TRBV6-1
cdr3_length: 14
cdr3_nt: TGTGCCAGCAGTGATTTTGCGCCCACAGATACGCAGTATTTT
cdr3_aa: CASSDFAPTDTQYF

j_call: TRBJ2-7
d_call: NA
clone_size: NA
v_call: TRBV19
cdr3_length: 13
cdr3_nt: TGTGCCAGTAGTATAGATCGGAGGTACGAGCAGTACTTC
cdr3_aa: CASSIDRRYEQYF

j_call: TRBJ1-1
d_call: NA
clone_size: NA
v_call: TRBV11-2
cdr3_length: 17
cdr3_nt: TGTGCCAGCAACTTAAGACAGGTTGATATGGGGAACACTGAAGCTTTCTTT
cdr3_aa: CASNLRQVDMGNTEAFF

j_call: TRBJ2-5
d_call: NA
clone_size: few
v_call: TRBV5-1
cdr3_length: 14
cdr3_nt: TGCGCCAGCAGCCAAATCGAGGGCGGGGAGACCCAGTACTTC
cdr3_aa: CASSQIEGGETQYF

j_call: TRBJ2-3
d_call: NA
clone_size: few
v_call: TRBV7-2
cdr3_length: 13
cdr3_nt: TGTGCCAGCAGCGTCGGGGTCACAGATACGCAGTATTTT
cdr3_aa: CASSVGVTDTQYF

j_call: TRBJ2-7
d_call: NA
clone_size: NA
v_call: TRBV30
cdr3_length: 15
cdr3_nt: TGTGCCTGGAGTGTATTCGGGACTCCTTATTTCGAGCAGTACTTC
cdr3_aa: CAWSVFGTPYFEQYF

j_call: TRBJ1-2
d_call: NA
clone_size: NA
v_call: TRBV12-5
cdr3_length: 13
cdr3_nt: TGTGCTAGTGGCCAGGTCCCCTACTATGGCTACACCTTC
cdr3_aa: CASGQVPYYGYTF

j_call: TRBJ2-3
d_call: NA
clone_size: once
v_call: TRBV18
cdr3_length: 12
cdr3_nt: TGTGCCAGCTCATCTAGCACAGATACGCAGTATTTT
cdr3_aa: CASSSSTDTQYF

j_call: TRBJ2-7
d_call: TRBD2
clone_size: NA
v_call: TRBV5-1
cdr3_length: 13
cdr3_nt: TGCGCCAGCAGCTTGGGCGGGAGTGGCGAGCAGTACTTC
cdr3_aa: CASSLGGSGEQYF

j_call: TRBJ1-2
d_call: TRBD1
clone_size: NA
v_call: TRBV6-5
cdr3_length: 15
cdr3_nt: TGTGCCAGCAGTTACGGCGACAGGGCGGCCTATGGCTACACCTTC
cdr3_aa: CASSYGDRAAYGYTF

j_call: TRBJ1-5
d_call: TRBD1
clone_size: NA
v_call: TRBV7-9
cdr3_length: 13
cdr3_nt: TGTGCCAGCAGCCTTGACAGGGATCAGCCCCAGCATTTT
cdr3_aa: CASSLDRDQPQHF

j_call: TRBJ2-1
d_call: NA
clone_size: NA
v_call: TRBV6-5
cdr3_length: 12
cdr3_nt: TGTGCCAGCAGTTACTCGGCACATGAGCAGTTCTTC
cdr3_aa: CASSYSAHEQFF

j_call: TRBJ1-2
d_call: TRBD1
clone_size: NA
v_call: TRBV14
cdr3_length: 16
cdr3_nt: TGTGCCAGCAGCCAAGAGGGACAGGGGGCAGGCTATGGCTACACCTTC
cdr3_aa: CASSQEGQGAGYGYTF

j_call: TRBJ2-3
d_call: TRBD2
clone_size: once
v_call: TRBV4-1
cdr3_length: 18
cdr3_nt: TGCGCCAGCAGCCAAGACGAGGGACTAGCGGCTCCCACAGATACGCAGTATTTT
cdr3_aa: CASSQDEGLAAPTDTQYF

j_call: TRBJ2-7
d_call: NA
clone_size: NA
v_call: TRBV29-1
cdr3_length: 15
cdr3_nt: TGCAGCGTTGAAATGGCAGGGATTGAATCCTACGAGCAGTACTTC
cdr3_aa: CSVEMAGIESYEQYF

j_call: TRBJ1-1
d_call: TRBD1
clone_size: NA
v_call: TRBV29-1
cdr3_length: 15
cdr3_nt: TGCAGCGTTGAAGGTCCGGGACAGGTGAACACTGAAGCTTTCTTT
cdr3_aa: CSVEGPGQVNTEAFF

j_call: TRBJ1-1
d_call: NA
clone_size: NA
v_call: TRBV27
cdr3_length: 14
cdr3_nt: TGTGCCAGCAGTCGGACAGCGTTGAACACTGAAGCTTTCTTT
cdr3_aa: CASSRTALNTEAFF

j_call: TRBJ2-3
d_call: TRBD2
clone_size: NA
v_call: TRBV4-1
cdr3_length: 18
cdr3_nt: TGCGCCAGCAGCCAAGTGGGAACTAGCGGGAGCCCCACAGATACGCAGTATTTT
cdr3_aa: CASSQVGTSGSPTDTQYF

j_call: TRBJ2-3
d_call: TRBD2
clone_size: NA
v_call: TRBV28
cdr3_length: 17
cdr3_nt: TGTGCCAGCAGTTTCCAGACTAGCGGGAGGTTGGCGGATACGCAGTATTTT
cdr3_aa: CASSFQTSGRLADTQYF

j_call: TRBJ2-5
d_call: NA
clone_size: NA
v_call: TRBV19
cdr3_length: 15
cdr3_nt: TGTGCCAGTAGTATATGGGGTAGGGGCGAAGAGACCCAGTACTTC
cdr3_aa: CASSIWGRGEETQYF

j_call: TRBJ2-7
d_call: NA
clone_size: NA
v_call: TRBV18
cdr3_length: 12
cdr3_nt: TGTGCCAGCTCACCATCCCCTTACGAGCAGTACTTC
cdr3_aa: CASSPSPYEQYF

j_call: TRBJ1-5
d_call: NA
clone_size: NA
v_call: TRBV29-1
cdr3_length: 12
cdr3_nt: TGCAGCGCTTCGACATCCGATCAGCCCCAGCATTTT
cdr3_aa: CSASTSDQPQHF